This TCR beta chain came from a study of T cells in Graves' hyperthyroidism and ophthalmopathy. TCR beta CDR3 region amplification was performed from RNA transcripts. HTBI primers drove first-round RT-PCR of the TCR CDR3. In TCRdb, the multiplex PCR reads were re-called with MiXCR into one record per CDR3 protein. The table lists about 400,000 distinct CDR3 sequences, roughly 14% of them singletons. The germline V gene encodes CDR1 LNHDA and CDR2 SQIVND (reference sequence). The CDR3 consists of 14 residues. Trimming removed 3 bases at V and 6 bases at J, with 14 bases between. Note on this clonotype: The antigen is undetermined.

Study outcomes and limitations: Ophthalmopathy got predicted by the model a median about six months before its onset.

Sequenced: blood. This clonotype originated in a woman aged 18-29 years with Graves' hyperthyroidism. V gene TRBV19 combines with J gene TRBJ1-1, with unresolved D. In DNA, the CDR3 is TGTGCCAGTAGTATCCCCGACATTCCCGCTGAAGCTTTCTTT. It specifies CASSIPDIPAEAFF.